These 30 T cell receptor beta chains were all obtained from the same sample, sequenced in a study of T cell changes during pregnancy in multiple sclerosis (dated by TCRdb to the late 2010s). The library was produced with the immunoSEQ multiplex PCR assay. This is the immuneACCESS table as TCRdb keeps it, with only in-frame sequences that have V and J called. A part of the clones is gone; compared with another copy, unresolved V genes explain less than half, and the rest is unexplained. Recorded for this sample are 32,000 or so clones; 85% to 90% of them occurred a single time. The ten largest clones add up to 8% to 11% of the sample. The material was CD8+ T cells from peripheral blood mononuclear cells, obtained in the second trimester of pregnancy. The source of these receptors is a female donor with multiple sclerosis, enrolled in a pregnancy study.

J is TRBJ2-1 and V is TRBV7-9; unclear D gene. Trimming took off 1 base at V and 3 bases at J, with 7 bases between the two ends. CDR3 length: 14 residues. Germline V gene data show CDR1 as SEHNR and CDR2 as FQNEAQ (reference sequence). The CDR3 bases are TGTGCCAGCAGCTTAGACGCAGTCTACAATGAGCAGTTCTTC. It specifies CASSLDAVYNEQFF.

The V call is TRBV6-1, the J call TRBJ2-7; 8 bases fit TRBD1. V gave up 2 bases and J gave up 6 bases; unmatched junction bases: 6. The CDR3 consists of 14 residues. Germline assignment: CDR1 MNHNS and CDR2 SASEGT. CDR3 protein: CASSETGGTIEQYF. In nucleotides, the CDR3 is TGTGCCAGCAGTGAAACAGGGGGAACAATCGAGCAGTACTTC.

The CDR3 loop reads CASSPGQPDSRGYTF. Here the CDR3 DNA reads TGTGCCAGCAGTCCGGGACAGCCAGATTCACGTGGCTACACCTTC. The rearrangement joins TRBV12-1 to TRBJ1-2; the table's D call, TRBD1, was not checked against the DNA. TRBV12-1 is a pseudogene segment. This CDR3 has 15 amino acids.

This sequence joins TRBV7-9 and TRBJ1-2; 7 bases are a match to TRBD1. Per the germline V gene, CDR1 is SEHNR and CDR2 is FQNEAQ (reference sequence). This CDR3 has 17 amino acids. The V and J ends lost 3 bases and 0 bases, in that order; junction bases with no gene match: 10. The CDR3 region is CASSFTSPGQPNYGYTF. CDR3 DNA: TGTGCCAGCAGCTTTACTTCTCCGGGACAGCCTAACTATGGCTACACCTTC.

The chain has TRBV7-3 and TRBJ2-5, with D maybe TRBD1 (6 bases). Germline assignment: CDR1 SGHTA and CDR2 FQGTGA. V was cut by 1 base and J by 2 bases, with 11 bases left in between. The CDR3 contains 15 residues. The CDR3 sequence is CASSLNLQGQETQYF. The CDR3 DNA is TGTGCCAGCAGCTTAAACCTACAGGGTCAAGAGACCCAGTACTTC.

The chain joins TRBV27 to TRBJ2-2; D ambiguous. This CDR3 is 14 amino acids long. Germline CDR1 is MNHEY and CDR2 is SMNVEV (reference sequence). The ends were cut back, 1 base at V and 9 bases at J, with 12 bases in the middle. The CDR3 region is CASSLLFPRRELFF. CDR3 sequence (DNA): TGTGCCAGCAGTTTATTATTCCCCCGTCGGGAGCTGTTTTTT.

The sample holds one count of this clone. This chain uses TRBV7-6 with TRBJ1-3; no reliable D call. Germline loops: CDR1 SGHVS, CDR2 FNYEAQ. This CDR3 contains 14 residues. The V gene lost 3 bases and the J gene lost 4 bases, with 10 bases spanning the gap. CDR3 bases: TGTGCCAGCAGCTTGCGAGATTTCGGAAACACCATATATTTT. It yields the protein CASSLRDFGNTIYF.

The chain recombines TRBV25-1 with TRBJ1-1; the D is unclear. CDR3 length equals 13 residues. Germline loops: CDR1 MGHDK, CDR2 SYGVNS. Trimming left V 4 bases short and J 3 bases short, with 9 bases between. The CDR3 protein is CASSGGYDTEAFF. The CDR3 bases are TGTGCCAGCAGTGGAGGGTACGACACTGAAGCTTTCTTT.

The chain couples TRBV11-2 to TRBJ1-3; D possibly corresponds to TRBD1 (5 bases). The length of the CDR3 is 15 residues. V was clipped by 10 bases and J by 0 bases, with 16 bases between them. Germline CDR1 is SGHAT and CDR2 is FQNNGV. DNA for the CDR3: TGTGCCACGAGGGGCGGGGGGATCTCTGGAAACACCATATATTTT. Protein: CATRGGGISGNTIYF. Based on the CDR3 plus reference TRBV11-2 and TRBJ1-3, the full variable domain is EAGVAQSPRYKIIEKRQSVAFWCNPISGHATLYWYQQILGQGPKLLIQFQNNGVVDDSQLPKDRFSAERLKGVDSTLKIQPAKLEDSAVYLCATRGGGISGNTIYFGEGSWLTVV.

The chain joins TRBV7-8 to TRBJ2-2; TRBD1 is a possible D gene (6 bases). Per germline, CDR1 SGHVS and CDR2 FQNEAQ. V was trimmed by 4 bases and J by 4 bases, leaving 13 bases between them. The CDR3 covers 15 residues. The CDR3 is CASSWRTVPTGELFF. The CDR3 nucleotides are TGTGCCAGCAGCTGGCGGACAGTCCCCACCGGGGAGCTGTTTTTT.

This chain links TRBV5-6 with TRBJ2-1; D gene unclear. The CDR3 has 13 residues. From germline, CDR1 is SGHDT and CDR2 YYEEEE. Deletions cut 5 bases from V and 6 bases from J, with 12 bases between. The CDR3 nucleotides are TGTGCCAGCAGTAGTGTCCGTCCCAATGAGCAGTTCTTC. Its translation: CASSSVRPNEQFF. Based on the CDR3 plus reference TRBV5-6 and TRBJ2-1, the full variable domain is DAGVTQSPTHLIKTRGQQVTLRCSPKSGHDTVSWYQQALGQGPQFIFQYYEEEERQRGNFPDRFSGHQFPNYSSELNVNALLLGDSALYLCASSSVRPNEQFFGPGTRLTVL.

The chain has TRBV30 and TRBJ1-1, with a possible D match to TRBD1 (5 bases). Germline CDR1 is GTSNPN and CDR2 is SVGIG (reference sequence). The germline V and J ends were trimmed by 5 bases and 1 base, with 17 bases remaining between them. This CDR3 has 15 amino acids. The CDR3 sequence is CAWGRTSAPNTEAFF. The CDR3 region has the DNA TGTGCCTGGGGACGGACATCCGCGCCGAACACTGAAGCTTTCTTT.

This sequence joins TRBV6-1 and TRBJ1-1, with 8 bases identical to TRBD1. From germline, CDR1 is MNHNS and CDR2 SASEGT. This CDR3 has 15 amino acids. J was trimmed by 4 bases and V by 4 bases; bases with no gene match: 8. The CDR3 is CASSAPTGACTEAFF. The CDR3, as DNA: TGTGCCAGCAGTGCTCCGACAGGGGCATGCACTGAAGCTTTCTTT.

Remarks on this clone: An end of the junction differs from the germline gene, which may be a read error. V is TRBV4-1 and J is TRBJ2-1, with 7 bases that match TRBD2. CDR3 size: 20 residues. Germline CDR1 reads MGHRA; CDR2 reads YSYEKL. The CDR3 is CASSQGSSTSHRGGYSEQFF. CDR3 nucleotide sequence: TGCGCCAGCAGCCAAGGATCCTCTACCTCACACCGGGGAGGGTACAGTGAGCAGTTCTTC.

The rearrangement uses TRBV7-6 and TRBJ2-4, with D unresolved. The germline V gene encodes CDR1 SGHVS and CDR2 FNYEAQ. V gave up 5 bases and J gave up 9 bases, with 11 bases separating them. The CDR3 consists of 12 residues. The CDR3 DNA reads TGTGCCAGCAGCCCCGGCGGTGCCATTCAGTACTTC. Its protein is CASSPGGAIQYF. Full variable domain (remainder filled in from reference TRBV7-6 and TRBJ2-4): GAGVSQSPRYKVTKRGQDVALRCDPISGHVSLYWYRQALGQGPEFLTYFNYEAQQDKSGLPNDRFSAERPEGSISTLTIQRTEQRDSAMYRCASSPGGAIQYFGAGTRLSVL.

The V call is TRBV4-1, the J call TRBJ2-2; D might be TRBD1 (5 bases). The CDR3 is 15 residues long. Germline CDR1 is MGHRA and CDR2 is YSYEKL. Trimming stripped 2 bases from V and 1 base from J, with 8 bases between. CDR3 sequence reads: CASSQQGRNTGELFF. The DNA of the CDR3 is TGCGCCAGCAGCCAACAGGGTAGGAACACCGGGGAGCTGTTTTTT.

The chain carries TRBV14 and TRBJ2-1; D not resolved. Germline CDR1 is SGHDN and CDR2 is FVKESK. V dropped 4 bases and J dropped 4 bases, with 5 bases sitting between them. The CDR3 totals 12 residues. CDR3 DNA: TGTGCCAGCAGCCCTCAGTACAATGAGCAGTTCTTC. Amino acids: CASSPQYNEQFF.

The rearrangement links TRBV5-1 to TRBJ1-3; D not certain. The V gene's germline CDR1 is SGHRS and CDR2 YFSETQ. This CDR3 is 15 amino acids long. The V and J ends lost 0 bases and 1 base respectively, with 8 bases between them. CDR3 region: CASSLDRSSGNTIYF. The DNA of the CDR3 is TGCGCCAGCAGCTTGGATCGGAGTTCTGGAAACACCATATATTTT.

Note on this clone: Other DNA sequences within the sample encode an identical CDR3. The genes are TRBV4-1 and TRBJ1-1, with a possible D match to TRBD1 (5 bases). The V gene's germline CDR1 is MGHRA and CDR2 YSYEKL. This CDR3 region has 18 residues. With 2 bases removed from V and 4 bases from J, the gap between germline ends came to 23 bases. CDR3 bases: TGCGCCAGCAGCCAAAGCCAGGGACGGGGGAACACGTTCACTGAAGCTTTCTTT. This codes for CASSQSQGRGNTFTEAFF.

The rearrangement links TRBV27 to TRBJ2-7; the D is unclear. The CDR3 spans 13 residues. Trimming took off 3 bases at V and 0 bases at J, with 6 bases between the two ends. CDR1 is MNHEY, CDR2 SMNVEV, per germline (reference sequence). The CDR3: CASSFRVSYEQYF. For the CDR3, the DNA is TGTGCCAGCAGTTTCCGGGTCTCCTACGAGCAGTACTTC.

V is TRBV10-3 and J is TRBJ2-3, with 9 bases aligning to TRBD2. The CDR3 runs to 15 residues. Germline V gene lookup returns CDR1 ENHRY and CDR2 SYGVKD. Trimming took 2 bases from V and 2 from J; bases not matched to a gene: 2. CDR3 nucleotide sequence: TGTGCCATCAGTGAGACTAGCGGGCCCACAGATACGCAGTATTTT. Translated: CAISETSGPTDTQYF.

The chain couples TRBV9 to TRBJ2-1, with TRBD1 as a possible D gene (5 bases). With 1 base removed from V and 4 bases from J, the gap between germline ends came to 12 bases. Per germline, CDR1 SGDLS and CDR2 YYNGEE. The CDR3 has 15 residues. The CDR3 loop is CASSVSGIGYNEQFF. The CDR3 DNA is TGTGCCAGCAGCGTATCAGGGATTGGGTACAATGAGCAGTTCTTC. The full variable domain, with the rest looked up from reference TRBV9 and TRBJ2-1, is DSGVTQTPKHLITATGQRVTLRCSPRSGDLSVYWYQQSLDQGLQFLIQYYNGEERAKGNILERFSAQQFPDLHSELNLSSLELGDSALYFCASSVSGIGYNEQFFGPGTRLTVL.

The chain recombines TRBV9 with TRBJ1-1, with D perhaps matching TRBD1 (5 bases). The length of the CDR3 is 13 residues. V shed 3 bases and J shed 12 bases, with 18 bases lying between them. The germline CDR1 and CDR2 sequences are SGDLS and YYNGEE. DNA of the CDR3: TGTGCCAGCAGCGAGCGGGACCCTAGTTCAACTTTCTTT. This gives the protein CASSERDPSSTFF.

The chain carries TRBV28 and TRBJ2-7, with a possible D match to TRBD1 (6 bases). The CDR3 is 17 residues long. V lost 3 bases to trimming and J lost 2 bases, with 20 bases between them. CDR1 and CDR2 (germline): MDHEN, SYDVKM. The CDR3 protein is CASSLGGADRRTYEQYF. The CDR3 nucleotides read TGTGCCAGCAGTTTGGGTGGGGCTGACAGGAGAACCTACGAGCAGTACTTC.

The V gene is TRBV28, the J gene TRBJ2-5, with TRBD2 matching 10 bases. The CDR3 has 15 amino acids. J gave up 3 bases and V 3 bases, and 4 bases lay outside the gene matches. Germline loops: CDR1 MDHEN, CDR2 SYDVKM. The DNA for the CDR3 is TGTGCCAGCAGTTTGCTAGCGGGAGTGGAAGAGACCCAGTACTTC. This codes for CASSLLAGVEETQYF.

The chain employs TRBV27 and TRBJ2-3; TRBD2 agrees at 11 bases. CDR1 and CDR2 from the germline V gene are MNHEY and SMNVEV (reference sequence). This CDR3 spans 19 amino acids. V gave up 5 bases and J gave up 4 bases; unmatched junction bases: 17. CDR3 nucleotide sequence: TGTGCCAGCAGTCCGATGACCGCTAGCGGGGGGCTAGGGGCAGATACGCAGTATTTT. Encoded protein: CASSPMTASGGLGADTQYF.

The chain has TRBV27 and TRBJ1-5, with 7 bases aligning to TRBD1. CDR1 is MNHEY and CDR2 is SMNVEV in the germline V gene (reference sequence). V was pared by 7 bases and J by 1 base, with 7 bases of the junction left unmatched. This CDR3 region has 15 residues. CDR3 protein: CASTLDRVSNQPQHF. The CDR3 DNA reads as TGTGCCAGCACCCTCGACAGGGTAAGCAATCAGCCCCAGCATTTT.

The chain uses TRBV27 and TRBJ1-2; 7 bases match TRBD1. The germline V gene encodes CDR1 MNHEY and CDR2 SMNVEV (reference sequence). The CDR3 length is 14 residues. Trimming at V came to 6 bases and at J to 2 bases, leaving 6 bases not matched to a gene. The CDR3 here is CASSSPGGNYGYTF. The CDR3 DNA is TGTGCCAGCAGCTCTCCAGGGGGGAACTATGGCTACACCTTC.

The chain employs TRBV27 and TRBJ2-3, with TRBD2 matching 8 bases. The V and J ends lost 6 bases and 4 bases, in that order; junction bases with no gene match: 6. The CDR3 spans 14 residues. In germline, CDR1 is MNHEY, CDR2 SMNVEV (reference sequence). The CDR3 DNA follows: TGTGCCAGCAGGGCCAGCGGGAGTGCAGATACGCAGTATTTT. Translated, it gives CASRASGSADTQYF.

In DNA form, the CDR3 reads TGTGCCAGCAGATCCTCGGGGGGATCCTATGGCTACACCTTC. It specifies CASRSSGGSYGYTF. This chain joins TRBV5-8 and TRBJ1-2; perhaps TRBD1 as D (5 bases). The V gene lost 5 bases and the J gene lost 4 bases, with 15 bases spanning the gap. The CDR3 spans 14 residues. Looked up from germline, CDR1 is SGHTS and CDR2 is YDEGEE.